Below, one T cell receptor (beta chain) is given with its context. Its antigen is not identified. In germline, CDR1 is MNHEY, CDR2 SMNVEV (reference sequence). V dropped 4 bases and J dropped 7 bases, with 11 bases sitting between them. The CDR3 loop spans 14 amino acids. This sample is drawn from a study of shared clonotypes between healthy human individuals. TCRdb's table, derived via immunoSEQ multiplex PCR, lists solely in-frame clones and lacks some. Among hundreds of thousands of clones listed, 90% to 96% were seen once. The study, taken as a whole, reports: Generation probability values for non-shared clonotypes were lower than those for clonotypes shared by all four donors. Sorted-subset sequencing was shown by rarefaction to be incomplete despite large depth.

Sequenced: naive CD4+ T cells sorted from blood. Noted subset: CD45RA+ positively selected. V gene TRBV27 combines with J gene TRBJ1-6; possible D gene TRBD1, 5 bases. This TCR derives from a woman between 25 and 40 years old in good health. The CDR3 region is CASSSPGKNSPLHF. Written as DNA, the CDR3 is TGTGCCAGCAGTTCGCCAGGGAAAAATTCACCCCTCCACTTT.